These T cell receptor beta chains were read from a single sample in a study of blood T cell repertoires in COVID-19. The assay was immunoSEQ multiplex PCR, and TCRdb's table has in-frame clones only and misses some. The sample shows 90,000 to 110,000 clones, around four fifths of them seen only once. Material: peripheral blood. Every receptor here comes from a woman in her 70s with acute or convalescent COVID-19. CDR3s include the opening cysteine and the closing phenylalanine or tryptophan. Fields, in order: J gene, clone size, V gene, CDR3 protein. Rows give clone size only sometimes, using once, few, many, or a class for an expanded clone.

>TRBJ2-2|-|TRBV11-2
CASSTPRTSGGPNTGELFF
>TRBJ2-7|few|TRBV9
CASSFGTEGEQYF
>TRBJ1-2|-|TRBV19
CASSIATGGGIYGYTF
>TRBJ2-7|-|TRBV5-1
CACLCRRGGRGGEQYF
>TRBJ2-5|-|TRBV4-1
CASSQGGTSGAQETQYF
>TRBJ2-1|-|TRBV19
CASSIGRGRGEQFF
>TRBJ1-1|-|TRBV18
CASSPRTGQNTEAFF
>TRBJ1-1|few|TRBV11-2
CASSLDRASLEAFF
>TRBJ1-3|few|TRBV6-6
CASSRADNFGLTSGNTIYF
>TRBJ2-7|-|TRBV6-5
CASSYSGGGSYEQYF
>TRBJ2-5|-|TRBV3-1/TRBV3-2
CASSHLGGYQETQYF
>TRBJ2-1|-|TRBV6-4
CASSLQGGDEQFF
>TRBJ1-4|-|TRBV15
CATRGQGRINEKLFF
>TRBJ2-5|-|TRBV5-1
CASSQTDRGRFETQYF
>TRBJ1-2|few|TRBV10-1
CASSDQGTANGYTF
>TRBJ1-1|-|TRBV18
CASSRIGNTEAFF
>TRBJ1-1|-|TRBV28
CASSLGGVMNTEAFF
>TRBJ1-1|-|TRBV7-2
CASSSIVGAGDTEAFF
>TRBJ1-2|-|TRBV3-1/TRBV3-2
CASSQGQLGPDGYTF
>TRBJ2-5|-|TRBV6-1
CASSDGQGRETQYF
>TRBJ2-5|-|TRBV11-2
CASSSIRTGLRETQYF
>TRBJ2-7|-|TRBV18
CASSPNRGAYEQYF
>TRBJ1-6|-|TRBV11-2
CASSLDRDNSPLHF
>TRBJ1-3|few|TRBV7-2
CASSLVGPGNTIYF
>TRBJ2-7|-|TRBV6-5
CASRMTGASYEQYF
>TRBJ1-2|once|TRBV6-5
CASRGWGGNYGYTF
>TRBJ2-3|few|TRBV9
CASSVRGNTDTQYF
>TRBJ1-1|-|TRBV6-5
CASTREGANTEAFF
>TRBJ1-2|many|TRBV2
CASNIANYGYTF
>TRBJ1-5|-|TRBV20-1
CSASRLQQPQHF
>TRBJ1-6|-|TRBV3-1/TRBV3-2
CASSQGTGGTYNSPLHF
>TRBJ1-2|few|TRBV25-1
CASSEWRGGYTF
>TRBJ1-2|-|TRBV19
CASSPGVGQPYGYTF
>TRBJ2-5|-|TRBV10-3
CAISVGGETQYF
>TRBJ1-2|-|TRBV28
CASSSGSWGTGDRYTF
>TRBJ1-5|-|TRBV19
CASKTGDSNQPQHF
>TRBJ2-7|-|TRBV11-2
CASSPLDKRYEQYF
>TRBJ2-7|-|TRBV3-1/TRBV3-2
CASSLTGGAYEQYF
>TRBJ1-1|-|TRBV6-2/TRBV6-3
CASSYGGKSEAFF
>TRBJ2-1|-|TRBV6-2/TRBV6-3
CASSGRAGGPNEQFF
>TRBJ1-1|-|TRBV18
CASSLFETGNTEAFF
>TRBJ2-3|-|TRBV29-1
CSVPGGVLAGGQGTQYF
>TRBJ1-5|-|TRBV2
CASSKSGQGNQPQHF
>TRBJ1-1|once|TRBV7-9
CASIPPSGGFTEAFF
>TRBJ2-5|-|TRBV27
CASSSSPQETQYF
>TRBJ2-7|-|TRBV7-9
CASSPRLAGGLGEQYF
>TRBJ2-7|once|TRBV7-2
CASSSTGGGYEQYF
>TRBJ1-1|-|TRBV6-5
CASSYQGVTEAFF
>TRBJ2-7|many|TRBV6-6
CASSSDSYEQYF
>TRBJ1-2|once|TRBV7-2
CASSFRTEVVGYTF
>TRBJ2-5|-|TRBV5-1
CASSRGTGQETQYF
>TRBJ2-5|-|TRBV6-6
CASSKGHFPYF
>TRBJ1-2|-|TRBV9
CASSPGTGLYGYTF
>TRBJ2-2|-|TRBV3-1/TRBV3-2
CASSQPSGSGAGELFF
>TRBJ2-7|-|TRBV19
CASSTGTGGYEQYF
>TRBJ1-1|-|TRBV6-6
CASSRTVHEGTEAFF
>TRBJ2-7|-|TRBV5-6
CASSLTRSHEQYF